Sequencing of this T cell receptor (beta chain) was carried out in a study of blood T cell repertoires in COVID-19. Overall study context: Italy, Spain and the United States were the sources of the convalescent and acute COVID-19 samples. PBMCs, B-cell-depleted T cells, or T cells were the source of the cDNA or gDNA that made up the material.

The authors' processing: Reference gene primer amplification in the assay estimated nucleated cell counts. Only in-frame clones appear in the TCRdb table, and some are missing; sequencing was by immunoSEQ multiplex PCR. V and J calls and clone size are given by that table; D and trimming were obtained from the DNA. The sample has 95,000 to 110,000 clones; 87% are singletons. The CDR3 contains 18 residues. Germline trimming cut 0 bases from V and 0 bases from J; bases unmatched to any gene: 9. Germline CDR1 is LNHNV and CDR2 is YYDKDF (reference sequence). The specimen sequenced was peripheral blood. V gene TRBV15 combines with J gene TRBJ2-3, with 7 bases lining up with TRBD2. The source of this sequence is a man between 50 and 59 years old with acute or convalescent COVID-19. CDR3 coding DNA: TGTGCCACCAGCAGAGATCTCCCACTAGCGCGCAGCACAGATACGCAGTATTTT. It yields the protein CATSRDLPLARSTDTQYF.